Listed here are 8 T cell receptor beta chains from one sample, sequenced in a study of blood T cell repertoires in COVID-19. Sequenced by immunoSEQ multiplex PCR; TCRdb stores in-frame clones only, minus some. Found here are 150,000 to 180,000 clones, roughly four fifths of them singletons; the top ten hold more than 3.5%. The sequencing input was peripheral blood. The receptors were sampled from a woman aged 80 or over with acute or convalescent COVID-19.

The rearrangement uses TRBV10-3 and TRBJ2-1; 10 bases align to TRBD1. J gave up 7 bases and V 5 bases, and 11 bases lay outside the gene matches. Germline-derived CDR1 and CDR2 are ENHRY and SYGVKD. This CDR3 region has 16 residues. Written as DNA, the CDR3 is TGTGCCATCAGTACTAAGACGGGACAGGGGAATAATGAGCAGTTCTTC. Translating it yields CAISTKTGQGNNEQFF.

The sample holds one count of this clone. This sequence joins TRBV27 and TRBJ2-7, with TRBD2 matching 9 bases. The CDR3 runs 14 residues. Per the germline V gene, CDR1 is MNHEY and CDR2 is SMNVEV (reference sequence). Trimming at V came to 5 bases and at J to 3 bases, leaving 5 bases not matched to a gene. CDR3 nucleotide sequence: TGTGCCAGCAGTACAAGACTAGCGGTCTACGAGCAGTACTTC. Protein: CASSTRLAVYEQYF.

The chain is built from TRBV27 and TRBJ1-2, with 11 positions matching TRBD1. V lost 6 bases, J lost 4 bases, and 10 bases stayed unmatched. The CDR3 spans 16 residues. The germline V gene encodes CDR1 MNHEY and CDR2 SMNVEV (reference sequence). CDR3 sequence reads: CASRRTGGFGSYGYTF. CDR3 bases: TGTGCCAGCAGGCGGACAGGGGGCTTTGGATCCTATGGCTACACCTTC.

The J gene is TRBJ1-3, the V gene TRBV7-6, with a tentative D call TRBD1 (5 bases). V was shortened by 5 bases and J by 0 bases, with 11 bases between the two germline ends. CDR1 is SGHVS, CDR2 FNYEAQ, per germline. The CDR3 is made up of 15 amino acids. The CDR3, as DNA: TGTGCCAGCAGCACTTGGGGCGGCTCTGGAAACACCATATATTTT. This codes for CASSTWGGSGNTIYF. Supplemented by reference TRBV7-6 and TRBJ1-3, the full variable domain reads GAGVSQSPRYKVTKRGQDVALRCDPISGHVSLYWYRQALGQGPEFLTYFNYEAQQDKSGLPNDRFSAERPEGSISTLTIQRTEQRDSAMYRCASSTWGGSGNTIYFGEGSWLTVV.

This chain links TRBV7-9 with TRBJ1-1; D unresolved. This CDR3 is built from 13 residues. Trimming removed 3 bases from V and 0 bases from J, with 5 bases in between. The germline V gene encodes CDR1 SEHNR and CDR2 FQNEAQ (reference sequence). Here the CDR3 reads CASSFTVNTEAFF. The CDR3 DNA follows: TGTGCCAGCAGCTTCACGGTGAACACTGAAGCTTTCTTT.

The chain uses TRBV5-1 and TRBJ1-1, with D perhaps matching TRBD1 (6 bases). Germline V gene sequence: CDR1 SGHRS, CDR2 YFSETQ. The germline V and J ends were trimmed by 4 bases and 3 bases, with 13 bases remaining between them. The CDR3 has 14 amino acids. The DNA of the CDR3 is TGCGCCAGCAGCCCCGGACAGCCTTACACTGAAGCTTTCTTT. Translated, it gives CASSPGQPYTEAFF.

The rearrangement uses TRBV5-1 and TRBJ2-7; 9 bases line up with TRBD1. With 6 bases clipped from V and 2 bases from J, the junction kept 6 bases outside the gene matches. This CDR3 has 14 amino acids. From germline, CDR1 is SGHRS and CDR2 YFSETQ. The CDR3 DNA reads TGCGCCAGCACACGGGGGACAGGGACCTACGAGCAGTACTTC. It specifies CASTRGTGTYEQYF.

The table lists this clone with a count of one. This rearrangement joins TRBV7-9 to TRBJ1-4; a possible D gene is TRBD1 (5 bases). Germline V gene data show CDR1 as SEHNR and CDR2 as FQNEAQ (reference sequence). This CDR3 comprises 13 residues. V was shortened by 7 bases and J by 4 bases, with 10 bases between the two germline ends. The CDR3, as DNA: TGTGCCAGCACCCGGGGGTTTAATGAAAAACTGTTTTTT. Amino acids: CASTRGFNEKLFF.